Listed here are 32 T cell receptor beta chains from one sample, sequenced in a study of T cell changes during pregnancy in multiple sclerosis. Measured with immunoSEQ multiplex PCR; TCRdb has only the in-frame clones, and not every one. Of tens of thousands of clones listed, 90% are singletons. This specimen consisted of CD4+ T cells from peripheral blood mononuclear cells, obtained in the first trimester of pregnancy. Every receptor here comes from a female donor in good health, enrolled as a control in a pregnancy study.

V gene TRBV9 combines with J gene TRBJ2-7; 7 positions agree with TRBD1. Per the germline V gene, CDR1 is SGDLS and CDR2 is YYNGEE. Trimming took 0 bases from V and 5 from J; bases not matched to a gene: 5. This CDR3 has 14 residues. DNA of the CDR3: TGTGCCAGCAGCGTAGGGCCTGACAGGGACGAGCAGTACTTC. Its protein is CASSVGPDRDEQYF.

This rearrangement joins TRBV5-1 to TRBJ1-1; possible D gene TRBD1, 5 bases. Trimming pared 1 base from V and 5 bases from J, leaving 15 bases between. The CDR3 is made up of 15 amino acids. Germline V gives CDR1 SGHRS, CDR2 YFSETQ. In nucleotides, the CDR3 is TGCGCCAGCAGCTTGCGCCCCAGGGATGGGACTGAAGCTTTCTTT. The encoded protein is CASSLRPRDGTEAFF.

This chain links TRBV2 with TRBJ2-1; 8 bases match TRBD2. The CDR3 contains 16 residues. Germline lookup yields CDR1 SNHLY and CDR2 FYNNEI. Trimming cost V 1 base and J 4 bases; bases outside gene matches: 6. For the CDR3, the DNA is TGTGCCAGCAGTGAAGTCCGCGGGGGGAAATACAATGAGCAGTTCTTC. This gives the protein CASSEVRGGKYNEQFF.

The chain couples TRBV7-8 to TRBJ1-3; TRBD1 matches 8 bases. Looked up from germline, CDR1 is SGHVS and CDR2 is FQNEAQ. The CDR3 sequence is 17 residues long. Trimming at V came to 5 bases and at J to 2 bases, leaving 11 bases not matched to a gene. The CDR3 DNA follows: TGTGCCAGCAGCGTAGGGCGACAGGGGACGGCTGGAAACACCATATATTTT. Encoded protein: CASSVGRQGTAGNTIYF.

The CDR3 here is CASSLVPGTEAFF. The CDR3 DNA reads as TGCGCCAGCAGCTTGGTCCCGGGGACTGAAGCTTTCTTT. This chain connects TRBV5-1 to TRBJ1-1; D is undetermined. Trimming cost V 0 bases and J 5 bases, with 8 bases left between them. Germline V gene lookup returns CDR1 SGHRS and CDR2 YFSETQ. This CDR3 spans 13 amino acids.

The chain recombines TRBV28 with TRBJ1-4, with 8 bases identical to TRBD1. The CDR3 is made up of 14 amino acids. CDR1 is MDHEN, CDR2 SYDVKM, per germline. V lost 4 bases, J lost 3 bases, and 1 base stayed unmatched. In nucleotides, the CDR3 is TGTGCCAGCAGTTGGGGACAGGCTAATGAAAAACTGTTTTTT. This translates into CASSWGQANEKLFF.

The chain carries TRBV4-1 and TRBJ2-3; TRBD2 might be the D (5 bases). Germline assignment: CDR1 MGHRA and CDR2 YSYEKL. The CDR3 totals 14 residues. The V end lost 1 base, the J end lost 4 bases, and 9 bases lay between the germline ends. In DNA form, the CDR3 reads TGCGCCAGCAGCCAAGGAGGAGGCCCAGATACGCAGTATTTT. It specifies CASSQGGGPDTQYF.

This chain uses TRBV5-8 with TRBJ1-5; weak D call: TRBD1 (6 bases). The CDR3 length is 15 residues. The germline V and J ends were trimmed by 2 bases and 0 bases, with 9 bases remaining between them. Germline-derived CDR1 and CDR2 are SGHTS and YDEGEE. The CDR3: CASSLQGYSNQPQHF. CDR3 DNA sequence: TGTGCCAGCAGCTTACAGGGATATAGCAATCAGCCCCAGCATTTT.

This sequence joins TRBV7-2 and TRBJ1-1; the D gene is possibly TRBD1 (5 bases). In germline, CDR1 is SGHTA, CDR2 FQGNSA. V was clipped by 5 bases and J by 4 bases, with 20 bases between them. The CDR3 consists of 16 residues. The CDR3 reads CASSQNGARGGTEAFF. CDR3 bases: TGTGCCAGCAGCCAAAACGGGGCTCGGGGGGGCACTGAAGCTTTCTTT.

The chain combines TRBV6-1 with TRBJ1-1; D remains ambiguous. V lost 7 bases and J 1 base, leaving 16 bases between the germline ends. The germline V gene encodes CDR1 MNHNS and CDR2 SASEGT. The CDR3 spans 15 residues. The CDR3 reads CASIREPNWNTEAFF. The CDR3 DNA sequence: TGTGCCAGCATCCGAGAGCCGAACTGGAACACTGAAGCTTTCTTT.

The chain joins TRBV5-4 to TRBJ2-1, with a weak D call TRBD1 (5 bases). V was shortened by 4 bases and J by 9 bases, with 14 bases between the two germline ends. This CDR3 has 13 residues. Looked up from germline, CDR1 is SGHNT and CDR2 is YYREEE (reference sequence). CDR3: CASSRTSTLEQFF. The CDR3 DNA reads TGTGCCAGCAGCCGGACATCTACCCTTGAGCAGTTCTTC.

This chain links TRBV29-1 with TRBJ2-5, with 12 bases matching TRBD2. The CDR3 contains 15 residues. Germline values: CDR1 SQVTM, CDR2 ANQGSEA. Trimming removed 5 bases from V and 1 base from J; junction bases left unmatched: 5. The CDR3 nucleotides read TGCAGCGTTTCGACTAGCGGGGGCGGCCAAGAGACCCAGTACTTC. As protein: CSVSTSGGGQETQYF.

This clone was picked up one time. The chain combines TRBV5-6 with TRBJ1-1, with 7 positions matching TRBD1. V lost 4 bases, J lost 1 base, and 7 bases stayed unmatched. Germline assignment: CDR1 SGHDT and CDR2 YYEEEE. The CDR3 sequence is 15 residues long. The CDR3 reads CASSLPGQPNTEAFF. Here the CDR3 DNA reads TGTGCCAGCAGCCTTCCGGGACAGCCGAACACTGAAGCTTTCTTT.

The genes are TRBV11-2 and TRBJ1-2; tentatively, D is TRBD1 (5 bases). Trimming took off 3 bases at V and 4 bases at J, with 9 bases between the two ends. Germline-derived CDR1 and CDR2 are SGHAT and FQNNGV. The CDR3 totals 13 residues. CDR3 loop: CASSFDRSYGYTF. CDR3 bases: TGTGCCAGCAGCTTTGACAGATCCTATGGCTACACCTTC. Drawing the rest from reference TRBV11-2 and TRBJ1-2, the complete variable domain is EAGVAQSPRYKIIEKRQSVAFWCNPISGHATLYWYQQILGQGPKLLIQFQNNGVVDDSQLPKDRFSAERLKGVDSTLKIQPAKLEDSAVYLCASSFDRSYGYTFGSGTRLTVV.

This clone has more than one count but fewer than ten. The CDR3 region is CSVGGQGSESNQPQHF. The CDR3 DNA is TGCAGCGTTGGCGGACAGGGATCTGAGAGCAATCAGCCCCAGCATTTT. The rearrangement joins TRBV29-1 to TRBJ1-5, with 8 bases matching TRBD1. V lost 4 bases, J lost 1 base, and 9 bases stayed unmatched. This CDR3 has 16 residues. Germline V lookup: CDR1 SQVTM, CDR2 ANQGSEA.

CDR3 DNA: TGTGCCAGCAGCATGGGACTGGAAGAGACCCAGTACTTC. It is translated as CASSMGLEETQYF. The chain is built from TRBV5-6 and TRBJ2-5, with D possibly being TRBD2 (6 bases). This CDR3 is 13 amino acids long. V was trimmed by 4 bases and J by 3 bases, leaving 10 bases between them. Germline values: CDR1 SGHDT, CDR2 YYEEEE.

The chain uses TRBV27 and TRBJ2-5, with a possible D match to TRBD1 (6 bases). Trimming removed 10 bases at V and 2 bases at J, with 11 bases between. The CDR3 sequence is 12 residues long. Germline-derived CDR1 and CDR2 are MNHEY and SMNVEV (reference sequence). CDR3 protein: CATGDYQETQYF. In nucleotides, the CDR3 is TGTGCCACAGGGGATTATCAAGAGACCCAGTACTTC.

The V gene is TRBV7-9, the J gene TRBJ1-4; D call uncertain. This CDR3 is built from 14 residues. Germline-derived CDR1 and CDR2 are SEHNR and FQNEAQ (reference sequence). The ends were cut back, 1 base at V and 4 bases at J, with 7 bases in the middle. CDR3: CASSLGPLNEKLFF. In DNA, the CDR3 is TGTGCCAGCAGCTTAGGGCCCCTTAATGAAAAACTGTTTTTT.

The genes are TRBV19 and TRBJ2-7; 7 bases match TRBD2. Losses at the gene ends were 5 bases for V and 4 bases for J; bases not matched to a gene: 5. Germline CDR1 and CDR2: LNHDA and SQIVND (reference sequence). The length of the CDR3 is 13 residues. The CDR3 reads CASSRSGKYEQYF. The DNA for the CDR3 is TGTGCCAGTAGTCGCAGCGGGAAGTACGAGCAGTACTTC.

V is TRBV7-9 and J is TRBJ1-2; D remains ambiguous. Germline CDR1 is SEHNR and CDR2 is FQNEAQ (reference sequence). Trimming took off 5 bases at V and 0 bases at J, with 13 bases between the two ends. The CDR3 consists of 15 residues. This CDR3 reads CASSRSQLTNYGYTF. The CDR3 bases are TGTGCCAGCAGCCGTTCACAGCTAACTAACTATGGCTACACCTTC.

This chain uses TRBV11-2 with TRBJ2-7; the match to TRBD1 covers 9 bases. The CDR3 extends over 16 amino acids. With 1 base clipped from V and 9 bases from J, the junction kept 13 bases outside the gene matches. In germline, CDR1 is SGHAT, CDR2 FQNNGV. The CDR3 DNA reads as TGTGCCAGCAGCTTAGGTGGGGACAGGGCCCGACAAGCGCAGTACTTC. This translates into CASSLGGDRARQAQYF.

The chain recombines TRBV10-2 with TRBJ1-1; possibly TRBD1 for D (6 bases). This CDR3 has 13 residues. V was trimmed by 7 bases and J by 1 base, leaving 10 bases between them. CDR1 is WSHSY, CDR2 SAAADI, per germline. The CDR3 reads CASNRDPNTEAFF. The DNA for the CDR3 is TGCGCCAGCAACAGGGATCCGAACACTGAAGCTTTCTTT.

This chain connects TRBV15 to TRBJ2-6; D ambiguous. Looked up from germline, CDR1 is LNHNV and CDR2 is YYDKDF (reference sequence). This CDR3 is built from 14 residues. V dropped 1 base and J dropped 3 bases, with 4 bases sitting between them. The CDR3 region is CATSRASGANVLTF. The CDR3 coding sequence is TGTGCCACCAGCAGAGCTAGTGGGGCCAACGTCCTGACTTTC.

The V call is TRBV7-8, the J call TRBJ1-2; no firm D call. The germline V and J ends were trimmed by 5 bases and 3 bases, with 10 bases remaining between them. The CDR3 length is 13 residues. The germline CDR1 and CDR2 sequences are SGHVS and FQNEAQ. The CDR3: CASSAGDHYGYTF. As DNA, the CDR3 is TGTGCCAGCAGCGCGGGAGACCACTATGGCTACACCTTC.

The CDR3 sequence: CASSLELGPSYEQYF. CDR3 nucleotide sequence: TGTGCCAGCAGCTTGGAGCTAGGCCCCTCCTACGAGCAGTACTTC. The rearrangement links TRBV5-4 to TRBJ2-7, with no clear D. V shed 0 bases and J shed 0 bases, with 10 bases lying between them. The CDR3 loop spans 15 amino acids. Germline CDR1 and CDR2: SGHNT and YYREEE (reference sequence).

V usage is TRBV4-2 and J usage is TRBJ2-3; no firm D call. V was cut by 1 base and J by 7 bases, with 12 bases left in between. Germline V gives CDR1 LGHNA, CDR2 YNFKEQ. The CDR3 runs 14 residues. The CDR3: CASSQVGTKNTQYF. The DNA for the CDR3 is TGTGCCAGCAGCCAAGTTGGAACTAAAAATACGCAGTATTTT.

This clone showed up just once. The rearrangement links TRBV5-8 to TRBJ1-5, with D unclear. The CDR3 totals 17 residues. With 1 base removed from V and 0 bases from J, the gap between germline ends came to 14 bases. The germline CDR1 and CDR2 sequences are SGHTS and YDEGEE. CDR3 sequence: CASSLTLDTNSNQPQHF. The CDR3 DNA is TGTGCCAGCAGCTTGACCCTTGACACAAATAGCAATCAGCCCCAGCATTTT.

The rearrangement links TRBV9 to TRBJ2-6; D not resolved. The CDR3 has 17 amino acids. Germline CDR1 reads SGDLS; CDR2 reads YYNGEE. Trimming took 4 bases from V and 2 from J, leaving 16 bases between them. For the CDR3, the DNA is TGTGCCAGCAGCCCCCGGTGGGCCACAACTGGGGCCAACGTCCTGACTTTC. Residues: CASSPRWATTGANVLTF. The full variable domain, rest sourced from reference TRBV9 and TRBJ2-6, is DSGVTQTPKHLITATGQRVTLRCSPRSGDLSVYWYQQSLDQGLQFLIQYYNGEERAKGNILERFSAQQFPDLHSELNLSSLELGDSALYFCASSPRWATTGANVLTFGAGSRLTVL.

This clone was observed a single time. The CDR3 nucleotides are TGTGCCAGCAGCTTAGATACTGGAAACACCATATATTTT. Protein product: CASSLDTGNTIYF. The J gene is TRBJ1-3, the V gene TRBV7-9; D gene unclear. Germline assignment: CDR1 SEHNR and CDR2 FQNEAQ (reference sequence). The CDR3 is made up of 13 amino acids. V gave up 1 base and J gave up 2 bases, with 3 bases separating them. Full variable domain (outside the CDR3, taken from reference TRBV7-9 and TRBJ1-3): DTGVSQNPRHKITKRGQNVTFRCDPISEHNRLYWYRQTLGQGPEFLTYFQNEAQLEKSRLLSDRFSAERPKGSFSTLEIQRTEQGDSAMYLCASSLDTGNTIYFGEGSWLTVV.

The chain links TRBV7-2 to TRBJ2-4, with TRBD2 matching over 11 bases. The CDR3 loop spans 17 amino acids. J lost 1 base, V lost 2 bases, and 4 bases had no gene match. Germline values: CDR1 SGHTA, CDR2 FQGNSA. The CDR3 here is CASSLRLAGTAKNIQYF. The CDR3 nucleotides are TGTGCCAGCAGCTTAAGACTAGCGGGGACCGCCAAAAACATTCAGTACTTC.

The rearrangement uses TRBV7-9 and TRBJ1-2; a weak D match, TRBD1 (5 bases). This CDR3 region has 16 residues. Trimming cost V 4 bases and J 4 bases, with 19 bases left between them. CDR1 is SEHNR, CDR2 FQNEAQ, per germline (reference sequence). The CDR3 sequence: CASSSYRDLRGYGYTF. The CDR3 DNA sequence: TGTGCCAGCAGCTCCTACCGGGACTTGAGGGGCTATGGCTACACCTTC.

The chain links TRBV6-5 to TRBJ2-7; D is undetermined. V shed 3 bases and J shed 7 bases, with 16 bases lying between them. The CDR3 covers 14 residues. Per the germline V gene, CDR1 is MNHEY and CDR2 is SVGAGI. In nucleotides, the CDR3 is TGTGCCAGCAGTTATGAGGCAATGGCTAGTGAGCAGTACTTC. Translation gives CASSYEAMASEQYF.